Below, 23 T cell receptor beta chains from the same sample are listed, as sequenced in a study of early T cells in non-severe SARS-CoV-2 infection. TCRdb reprocessed the 5' RACE reads with MiXCR, giving one entry per CDR3 protein. Among some 30,000 distinct CDR3 sequences listed, around 4.1% were seen once. The specimen was whole blood. The receptors shown here come from an adult who was a healthcare worker with PCR-confirmed SARS-CoV-2 infection or an uninfected control (not recorded which).

This clonotype was counted at least ten times. The V call is TRBV5-5, the J call TRBJ2-7, with D uncertain. The CDR3 covers 11 residues. The germline V and J ends were trimmed by 3 bases and 3 bases, with 4 bases remaining between them. Germline assignment: CDR1 SGHKS and CDR2 YYEKEE (reference sequence). The CDR3 DNA is TGTGCCAGCAGCTACGACTACGAGCAGTACTTC. This encodes CASSYDYEQYF. Using reference TRBV5-5 and TRBJ2-7 for the parts outside the CDR3, the full variable domain is DAGVTQSPTHLIKTRGQQVTLRCSPISGHKSVSWYQQVLGQGPQFIFQYYEKEERGRGNFPDRFSARQFPNYSSELNVNALLLGDSALYLCASSYDYEQYFGPGTRLTVT.

This clonotype was observed a handful of times. The rearrangement joins TRBV3-1 to TRBJ1-5; D possibly corresponds to TRBD1 (5 bases). The CDR3 runs to 14 residues. Trimming removed 4 bases from V and 1 base from J, with 8 bases in between. Germline loops: CDR1 LGHDT, CDR2 YNNKEL (reference sequence). The DNA for the CDR3 is TGTGCCAGCAGCCCGCAGGGCAGCAATCAGCCCCAGCATTTT. Its protein is CASSPQGSNQPQHF.

Ten or more counts support this clonotype. The rearrangement uses TRBV11-3 and TRBJ1-6; TRBD1 aligns across 10 bases. The CDR3 covers 14 residues. Germline loops: CDR1 SGHNT, CDR2 YENEEA. After removal of 3 bases from V and 7 bases from J, the junction contained 0 bases not matched to a gene. The CDR3 spells CASSLDRGNSPLHF. The DNA of the CDR3 is TGTGCCAGCAGCTTGGACAGGGGGAATTCACCCCTCCACTTT.

The chain carries TRBV19 and TRBJ2-1, with D unclear. This CDR3 is 12 amino acids long. Per the germline V gene, CDR1 is LNHDA and CDR2 is SQIVND (reference sequence). V dropped 10 bases and J dropped 3 bases, with 10 bases sitting between them. The CDR3 loop reads CATTTLYNEQFF. The CDR3, as DNA: TGTGCCACCACGACTCTCTACAATGAGCAGTTCTTC.

This clonotype was detected many times. CDR3 sequence reads: CASSNRRGGETQYF. The CDR3 nucleotides read TGCGCCAGCAGCAACCGTCGGGGGGGAGAGACCCAGTACTTC. The chain has TRBV4-3 and TRBJ2-5; 8 nucleotides match TRBD2. This CDR3 spans 14 amino acids. Germline V gene sequence: CDR1 LGHNA, CDR2 YSLEER. V lost 5 bases and J lost 4; bases outside the gene matches: 6.

This clonotype has just a few counts. CDR3 loop: CSARDPAVTYEQYF. DNA of the CDR3: TGCAGTGCTAGAGATCCGGCAGTAACCTACGAGCAGTACTTC. The chain links TRBV20-1 to TRBJ2-7; no clear D. The CDR3 consists of 14 residues. Germline V gene lookup returns CDR1 DFQATT and CDR2 SNEGSKA (reference sequence). The V end was cut by 0 bases, the J end by 2 bases, with 11 bases between.

This clonotype was recorded at least ten times. For the CDR3, the DNA is TGTGCCAGCAGTTTAAGAACCGTCGGGGAGCTGTTTTTT. Its translation: CASSLRTVGELFF. The rearrangement uses TRBV12-3 or TRBV12-4 and TRBJ2-2, with unresolved D. The CDR3 is made up of 13 amino acids. V lost 2 bases and J lost 7, with 8 bases in between.

V gene TRBV5-1 combines with J gene TRBJ2-5, with D perhaps matching TRBD1 (5 bases). V lost 0 bases and J lost 4, with 13 bases in between. The CDR3 totals 15 residues. The germline V gene encodes CDR1 SGHRS and CDR2 YFSETQ. CDR3 in DNA: TGCGCCAGCAGCTTGGAGGGCAGGGTGCGAGAGACCCAGTACTTC. It codes for CASSLEGRVRETQYF.

This clonotype was seen ten or more times. The chain employs TRBV12-3 or TRBV12-4 and TRBJ2-3; D gene ambiguous. V lost 5 bases and J 4 bases, leaving 7 bases between the germline ends. The CDR3 extends over 12 amino acids. The CDR3: CASSTTSDTQYF. CDR3 bases: TGTGCCAGCAGTACAACCTCAGATACGCAGTATTTT.

As to this clonotype: A read error may be the cause here, since a much bigger clone is one base away. This chain uses TRBV6-5 with TRBJ1-4; 8 bases agree with TRBD1. This CDR3 has 15 residues. V gave up 4 bases and J gave up 9 bases; unmatched junction bases: 10. CDR1 is MNHEY and CDR2 is SVGAGI in the germline V gene. The CDR3 sequence: CASSCSDRETKKLFF. CDR3 nucleotides: TGTGCCAGCAGTTGCTCGGACAGGGAAACAAAAAAACTGTTTTTT.

In this sample, this clonotype turned up many times. The chain joins TRBV6-4 to TRBJ1-1; D remains ambiguous. Germline V gene sequence: CDR1 MRHNA, CDR2 SNTAGT. V lost 6 bases, J lost 1 base, and 12 bases lay in between. The CDR3 sequence is 14 residues long. For the CDR3, the DNA is TGTGCCAGCAGCGACACGGGGTCGAACACTGAAGCTTTCTTT. Encoded protein: CASSDTGSNTEAFF.

This clonotype was counted ten times or more. The chain's CDR3 is CASSPRDGNEKLFF. The DNA of the CDR3 is TGTGCCAGCTCACCAAGAGACGGCAATGAAAAACTGTTTTTT. This chain joins TRBV18 and TRBJ1-4, with D uncertain. V dropped 2 bases and J dropped 5 bases, with 9 bases sitting between them. CDR3 size: 14 residues. Germline-derived CDR1 and CDR2 are KGHSH and LQKENI.

Ten or more counts support this clonotype. This rearrangement joins TRBV29-1 to TRBJ2-1; 10 bases line up with TRBD1. The CDR3 is made up of 16 amino acids. Germline V gene data show CDR1 as SQVTM and CDR2 as ANQGSEA. Losses at the gene ends were 5 bases for V and 7 bases for J; bases not matched to a gene: 14. Here the CDR3 DNA reads TGCAGCGTTCGCCCAACTAGGACAGGGGGGCGGAATGAGCAGTTCTTC. Translated: CSVRPTRTGGRNEQFF.

This clonotype was seen at least ten times. V usage is TRBV18 and J usage is TRBJ2-5; TRBD1 matches at 12 bases. This CDR3 contains 15 residues. Germline V gene data show CDR1 as KGHSH and CDR2 as LQKENI. The V and J ends lost 4 bases and 4 bases, in that order; junction bases with no gene match: 4. CDR3 loop: CASSHRDRGLETQYF. The CDR3 nucleotides read TGTGCCAGCTCACACCGGGACAGGGGGCTAGAGACCCAGTACTTC.

The chain uses TRBV5-1 and TRBJ2-2; 7 nucleotides match TRBD1. This CDR3 is built from 15 residues. V gave up 1 base and J gave up 1 base; unmatched junction bases: 1. Germline lookup yields CDR1 SGHRS and CDR2 YFSETQ. Here the CDR3 reads CASSLTGENTGELFF. CDR3 DNA: TGCGCCAGCAGCTTGACAGGGGAGAACACCGGGGAGCTGTTTTTT. Full variable domain (remainder filled in from reference TRBV5-1 and TRBJ2-2): KAGVTQTPRYLIKTRGQQVTLSCSPISGHRSVSWYQQTPGQGLQFLFEYFSETQRNKGNFPGRFSGRQFSNSRSEMNVSTLELGDSALYLCASSLTGENTGELFFGEGSRLTVL.

This clonotype was counted between two and nine times. The chain joins TRBV14 to TRBJ2-6, with TRBD1 as a possible D gene (5 bases). Between the trimmed V and J ends, which lost 1 base and 0 bases, there was a span of 16 bases. Germline lookup yields CDR1 SGHDN and CDR2 FVKESK. This CDR3 has 19 amino acids. Here the CDR3 DNA reads TGTGCCAGCAGCCAAGGGGGCAGGGTCTACTACTCTGGGGCCAACGTCCTGACTTTC. It specifies CASSQGGRVYYSGANVLTF.

This clonotype was observed many times. V usage is TRBV28 and J usage is TRBJ2-7; D unclear. Germline V gene lookup returns CDR1 MDHEN and CDR2 SYDVKM. CDR3 length equals 11 residues. The V and J ends lost 4 bases and 6 bases respectively, with 7 bases between them. CDR3 DNA sequence: TGTGCCAGCAGTTCCCCCGGCGAGCAGTACTTC. This encodes CASSSPGEQYF. Complete variable domain (other parts from reference TRBV28 and TRBJ2-7): DVKVTQSSRYLVKRTGEKVFLECVQDMDHENMFWYRQDPGLGLRLIYFSYDVKMKEKGDIPEGYSVSREKKERFSLILESASTNQTSMYLCASSSPGEQYFGPGTRLTVT.

This clonotype turned up a few times. The chain carries TRBV12-3 or TRBV12-4 and TRBJ1-2; D not certain. The CDR3 spans 13 residues. V was shortened by 6 bases and J by 2 bases, with 10 bases between the two germline ends. The CDR3 loop reads CASSPTRNYGYTF. The CDR3 bases are TGTGCCAGCAGCCCCACACGGAACTATGGCTACACCTTC.

This clonotype has ten or more counts. The gene calls are TRBV25-1 and TRBJ2-7, with 8 bases aligning to TRBD2. V lost 1 base and J lost 3; bases outside the gene matches: 5. Germline assignment: CDR1 MGHDK and CDR2 SYGVNS. The length of the CDR3 is 15 residues. DNA of the CDR3: TGTGCCAGCAGTGAATTTAGCGGGAAGGGCTACGAGCAGTACTTC. Translated, it gives CASSEFSGKGYEQYF.

This chain connects TRBV2 to TRBJ2-1, with D perhaps matching TRBD1 (6 bases). The CDR3 extends over 16 amino acids. V was clipped by 5 bases and J by 6 bases, with 20 bases between them. The germline V gene has CDR1 SNHLY and CDR2 FYNNEI. Written as DNA, the CDR3 is TGTGCCAGCAGTACCAGAAGGAGACTGGGGGCCAATGAGCAGTTCTTC. Its translation: CASSTRRRLGANEQFF.

This clonotype was seen many times. The gene calls are TRBV6-5 and TRBJ2-3; TRBD2 matches at 7 bases. CDR1 is MNHEY, CDR2 SVGAGI, per germline. The CDR3 loop spans 15 amino acids. Trimming cost V 2 bases and J 4 bases; bases outside gene matches: 6. This CDR3 reads CASSYVAGAADTQYF. CDR3 in DNA: TGTGCCAGCAGTTACGTGGCGGGAGCGGCAGATACGCAGTATTTT.

At least ten counts were recorded for this clonotype. This chain links TRBV7-8 with TRBJ1-1; D remains unclear. CDR1 SGHVS and CDR2 FQNEAQ come from the germline V gene. The CDR3 has 14 residues. V was cut by 4 bases and J by 0 bases, with 9 bases left in between. The CDR3 sequence: CASSSTALNTEAFF. The CDR3 nucleotides are TGTGCCAGCAGCTCCACAGCGCTGAACACTGAAGCTTTCTTT.

This clonotype was counted ten times or more. The chain links TRBV7-2 to TRBJ2-7, with 9 bases lining up with TRBD1. The CDR3 loop spans 17 amino acids. CDR1 and CDR2 (germline): SGHTA, FQGNSA. Trimming removed 1 base from V and 0 bases from J; junction bases left unmatched: 7. The CDR3 DNA sequence: TGTGCCAGCAGCTTAGGAAGACAGGGGGTTATCTCCTACGAGCAGTACTTC. Translation: CASSLGRQGVISYEQYF.